Shown below are 18 T cell receptor beta chains from a single sample sequenced in a study of cytomegalovirus exposure and HLA in healthy donors. In the PCR, 60 Vbeta and 13 Jbeta primers were used. Generated by immunoSEQ multiplex PCR, the TCRdb table keeps only in-frame clones and is missing some. The profile shows 150,000 or so clones, about three fifths of them singletons. Material for sequencing was PBMCs. The receptors derive from a young woman in good health and CMV-seropositive.

This chain joins TRBV7-2 and TRBJ2-1; 11 nucleotides match TRBD2. Germline V gene sequence: CDR1 SGHTA, CDR2 FQGNSA. Trimming took 6 bases from V and 0 from J; bases not matched to a gene: 4. The CDR3 is made up of 16 amino acids. The DNA of the CDR3 is TGTGCCAGCAGTGGGACTAGCGGAACCTCCTACAATGAGCAGTTCTTC. Protein product: CASSGTSGTSYNEQFF.

J is TRBJ1-3 and V is TRBV18; the D gene is possibly TRBD1 (6 bases). The CDR3 length is 16 residues. The V end lost 3 bases, the J end lost 0 bases, and 12 bases lay between the germline ends. CDR1 and CDR2 (germline): KGHSH, LQKENI. The CDR3 protein is CASSPERTDSGNTIYF. The CDR3 coding sequence is TGTGCCAGCTCACCTGAAAGGACAGACTCTGGAAACACCATATATTTT.

V gene TRBV2 combines with J gene TRBJ2-7, with 9 bases aligning to TRBD2. The CDR3 length is 15 residues. Germline-derived CDR1 and CDR2 are SNHLY and FYNNEI. V gave up 8 bases and J gave up 6 bases; unmatched junction bases: 14. The CDR3 is CASGGSGSGSFEQYF. CDR3 coding DNA: TGTGCCAGCGGCGGCTCTGGTAGCGGGAGTTTCGAGCAGTACTTC.

The rearrangement joins TRBV6-6 to TRBJ1-5; the D gene is possibly TRBD1 (6 bases). CDR3 length: 12 amino acids. Deletions cut 8 bases from V and 4 bases from J, with 9 bases between. Germline CDR1 is MNHNY and CDR2 is SVGAGI (reference sequence). The CDR3 reads CASSTGNQPQHF. The CDR3 region has the DNA TGTGCCAGCTCTACAGGGAATCAGCCCCAGCATTTT.

This chain connects TRBV18 to TRBJ1-1, with 10 positions matching TRBD1. V lost 8 bases, J lost 0 bases, and 6 bases stayed unmatched. CDR1 and CDR2 (germline): KGHSH, LQKENI. The CDR3 totals 15 residues. CDR3 protein: CASHRDRGMNTEAFF. CDR3 coding DNA: TGTGCCAGCCACCGGGACAGGGGCATGAACACTGAAGCTTTCTTT.

A few counts support this clone. This chain links TRBV5-1 with TRBJ2-2; 8 positions agree with TRBD1. The CDR3 is 15 amino acids. The junction had 7 bases not matched to a gene; V was cut back by 4 bases and J by 5 bases. From germline, CDR1 is SGHRS and CDR2 YFSETQ. CDR3 sequence reads: CASSGQGAVTGELFF. The DNA of the CDR3 is TGCGCCAGCAGCGGGCAGGGGGCCGTTACCGGGGAGCTGTTTTTT.

V is TRBV6-1 and J is TRBJ2-5, with 7 bases matching TRBD1. Trimming at V came to 11 bases and at J to 4 bases, leaving 7 bases not matched to a gene. Germline values: CDR1 MNHNS, CDR2 SASEGT. The CDR3 spans 12 residues. CDR3 DNA sequence: TGTGCCGCTTCGGGACAGACAGAGACCCAGTACTTC. It codes for CAASGQTETQYF.

This clone occurred a few times. Within the sample, other DNA sequences also encode this same CDR3. The genes are TRBV5-1 and TRBJ2-7; tentative D call: TRBD2 (6 bases). The CDR3 length is 14 residues. The V gene's germline CDR1 is SGHRS and CDR2 YFSETQ. Trimming removed 0 bases at V and 0 bases at J, with 7 bases between. For the CDR3, the DNA is TGCGCCAGCAGCTTGGGTAGCGGCTCCTACGAGCAGTACTTC. As protein: CASSLGSGSYEQYF.

The rearrangement uses TRBV5-1 and TRBJ1-6; a possible D gene is TRBD1 (5 bases). Germline CDR1 and CDR2: SGHRS and YFSETQ. V dropped 4 bases and J dropped 3 bases, with 14 bases sitting between them. The CDR3 covers 16 residues. The CDR3 DNA sequence: TGCGCCAGCAGCCAGCAGAAAGGGGACTATAATTCACCCCTCCACTTT. This translates into CASSQQKGDYNSPLHF.

The rearrangement links TRBV7-8 to TRBJ2-3; D is possibly TRBD2 (5 bases). There are 15 residues in the CDR3. Per germline, CDR1 SGHVS and CDR2 FQNEAQ. Trimming stripped 5 bases from V and 8 bases from J, with 20 bases between. Here the CDR3 reads CASSHGLLVVSTQYF. As DNA, the CDR3 is TGTGCCAGCAGCCACGGACTGCTAGTTGTTTCTACGCAGTATTTT.

The chain joins TRBV5-1 to TRBJ2-7; 8 bases are a match to TRBD1. V gave up 3 bases and J gave up 4 bases; unmatched junction bases: 3. From germline, CDR1 is SGHRS and CDR2 YFSETQ. CDR3 size: 13 residues. CDR3 loop: CASSWTGSYEQYF. In DNA, the CDR3 is TGCGCCAGCAGCTGGACAGGGAGTTACGAGCAGTACTTC.

CDR3 in amino acids: CASSYQGAHKQYF. The CDR3 DNA sequence: TGTGCCAGTAGTTATCAGGGGGCCCACAAGCAGTACTTC. The genes are TRBV19 and TRBJ2-7; 8 bases agree with TRBD1. Per the germline V gene, CDR1 is LNHDA and CDR2 is SQIVND (reference sequence). The CDR3 loop spans 13 amino acids. V lost 5 bases and J lost 8; bases outside the gene matches: 8. Supplemented by reference TRBV19 and TRBJ2-7, the full variable domain reads DGGITQSPKYLFRKEGQNVTLSCEQNLNHDAMYWYRQDPGQGLRLIYYSQIVNDFQKGDIAEGYSVSREKKESFPLTVTSAQKNPTAFYLCASSYQGAHKQYFGPGTRLTVT.

The genes are TRBV28 and TRBJ1-5, with a weak D call TRBD1 (5 bases). V was shortened by 4 bases and J by 2 bases, with 18 bases between the two germline ends. CDR3 size: 17 residues. Germline V gene sequence: CDR1 MDHEN, CDR2 SYDVKM. CDR3 coding DNA: TGTGCCAGCAGTTCCATTCCGGGGGGGGGAGGCAATCAGCCCCAGCATTTT. It specifies CASSSIPGGGGNQPQHF.

This chain connects TRBV19 to TRBJ1-5; 7 positions match TRBD1. The germline V gene has CDR1 LNHDA and CDR2 SQIVND (reference sequence). This CDR3 contains 14 residues. The V gene end was trimmed by 4 bases and the J gene end by 6 bases; junction bases not matched to a gene: 6. Here the CDR3 reads CASSKARGSQPQHF. The CDR3 DNA sequence: TGTGCCAGTAGTAAGGCCAGGGGGAGTCAGCCCCAGCATTTT.

The chain recombines TRBV9 with TRBJ2-7; 8 positions agree with TRBD2. The length of the CDR3 is 16 residues. The germline V gene has CDR1 SGDLS and CDR2 YYNGEE. V lost 4 bases to trimming and J lost 6 bases; unmatched junction nucleotides: 15. This CDR3 is CASSPKGGLALLEQYF. The CDR3 nucleotides are TGTGCCAGCAGCCCAAAGGGTGGACTAGCTTTGCTCGAGCAGTACTTC.

V and J are TRBV19 and TRBJ2-7, with 9 nucleotides matching TRBD2. CDR1 and CDR2 (germline): LNHDA, SQIVND (reference sequence). The CDR3 runs 15 residues. V was clipped by 3 bases and J by 3 bases; unmatched bases: 6. As DNA, the CDR3 is TGTGCCAGTAGTATCATAGCGGGAGAAATCTACGAGCAGTACTTC. Protein: CASSIIAGEIYEQYF.

In its sample, this clone was seen once. This sequence joins TRBV5-1 and TRBJ2-5; possibly TRBD2 for D (5 bases). CDR3 size: 13 residues. V gave up 4 bases and J gave up 7 bases, with 14 bases separating them. Germline CDR1 SGHRS, CDR2 YFSETQ. The CDR3 DNA reads as TGCGCCAGCAGCCTCTCCCCGGCGGGGACCCAGTACTTC. Translating it yields CASSLSPAGTQYF.

This clone was counted once. The V call is TRBV6-1, the J call TRBJ1-4; D is undetermined. The germline V gene encodes CDR1 MNHNS and CDR2 SASEGT. V dropped 4 bases and J dropped 5 bases, with 14 bases sitting between them. The CDR3 is made up of 15 amino acids. CDR3 loop: CASSASGRRNEKLFF. CDR3 nucleotide sequence: TGTGCCAGCAGTGCCTCCGGGAGGAGGAATGAAAAACTGTTTTTT.